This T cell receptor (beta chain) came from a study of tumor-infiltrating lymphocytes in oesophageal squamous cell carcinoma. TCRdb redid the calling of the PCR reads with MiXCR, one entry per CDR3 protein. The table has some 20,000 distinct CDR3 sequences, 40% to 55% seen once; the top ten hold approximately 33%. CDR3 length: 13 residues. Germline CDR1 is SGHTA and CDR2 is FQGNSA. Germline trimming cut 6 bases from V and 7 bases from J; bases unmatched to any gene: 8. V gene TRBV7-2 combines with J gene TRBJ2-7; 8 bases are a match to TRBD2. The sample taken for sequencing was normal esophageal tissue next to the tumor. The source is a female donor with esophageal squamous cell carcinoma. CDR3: CASRPAGVGEQYF. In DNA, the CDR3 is TGTGCCAGCAGACCAGCGGGAGTAGGGGAGCAGTACTTC.